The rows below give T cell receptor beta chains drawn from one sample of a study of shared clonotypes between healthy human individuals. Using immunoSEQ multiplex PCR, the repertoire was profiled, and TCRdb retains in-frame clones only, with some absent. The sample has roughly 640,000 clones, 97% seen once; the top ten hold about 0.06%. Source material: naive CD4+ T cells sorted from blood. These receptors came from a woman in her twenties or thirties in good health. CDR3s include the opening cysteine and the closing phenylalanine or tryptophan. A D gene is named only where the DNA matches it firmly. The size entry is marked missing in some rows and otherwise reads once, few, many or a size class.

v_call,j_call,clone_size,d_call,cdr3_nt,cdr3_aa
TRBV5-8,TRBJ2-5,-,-,TGTGCCAGCAGCTTGCCTGGAGTGCGAGAGACCCAGTACTTC,CASSLPGVRETQYF
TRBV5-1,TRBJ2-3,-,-,TGCGCCAGCAGCTTGCCGTCAGATACGCAGTATTTT,CASSLPSDTQYF
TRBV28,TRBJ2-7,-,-,TGTGCCAGCAGTTCCGCAGGGGTTGTCGATTACGAGCAGTACTTC,CASSSAGVVDYEQYF
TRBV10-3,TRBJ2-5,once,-,TGTGCCATCAGTGAGTCGACGGGGTTCGGCAGCCAAGAGACCCAGTACTTC,CAISESTGFGSQETQYF
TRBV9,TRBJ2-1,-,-,TGTGCCAGCAGCGTAGTCGCGGGAACCTACAATGAGCAGTTCTTC,CASSVVAGTYNEQFF
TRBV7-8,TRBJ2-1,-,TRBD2,TGTGCCAGCAGCTTAGCGCGACTAGCGGGAGTGGTGAGATACAATGAGCAGTTCTTC,CASSLARLAGVVRYNEQFF
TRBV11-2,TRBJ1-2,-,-,TGTGCCAGCAGCTTAAACGCCAGGGACTATGGCTACACCTTC,CASSLNARDYGYTF
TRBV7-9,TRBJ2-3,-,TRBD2,TGTGCCAGCAGCCTAGCTAGCGGGAGGGCCCCCAACACAGATACGCAGTATTTT,CASSLASGRAPNTDTQYF
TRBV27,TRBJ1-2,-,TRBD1,TGTGCCAGCAGTGTCCGGGACAGGGGACCTAACTATGGCTACACCTTC,CASSVRDRGPNYGYTF
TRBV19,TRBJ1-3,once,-,TGTGCCAGTAGTATAGTCACGGGAACTGGAAACACCATATATTTT,CASSIVTGTGNTIYF
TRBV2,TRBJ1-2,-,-,TGTGCCAGCAGTGATGTCAGGGTCTATGGCTACACCTTC,CASSDVRVYGYTF
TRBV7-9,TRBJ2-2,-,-,TGTGCCAGCAGCGCGGTTGCGATGAGGGACACCGGGGAGCTGTTTTTT,CASSAVAMRDTGELFF
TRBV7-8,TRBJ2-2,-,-,TGTGCCAGCAGCTTAGCCTTAAAAGGGTCGTCAAGCACCGGGGAGCTGTTTTTT,CASSLALKGSSSTGELFF
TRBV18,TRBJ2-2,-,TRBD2,TGTGCCAGCTCACCACCAGCGGGGGCCCGAAACACCGGGGAGCTGTTTTTT,CASSPPAGARNTGELFF
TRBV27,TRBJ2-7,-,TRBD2,TGTGCCAGCAGCCCCAGGACTAGCGGGAGGCACGAGCAGTACTTC,CASSPRTSGRHEQYF